Listed below are T cell receptor beta chains from one sample, sequenced in a study of CD8 T cell repertoires and HIV-1 epitope variants. Sequencing was performed with immunoSEQ multiplex PCR; in TCRdb, only in-frame clones are kept and a portion is missing. The sample carries 5,900 or so clones, about 71% recorded once. These receptors have no known antigen. Sample: cultured CD8+ T cells derived from PBMCs. These receptors all come from a male donor with HIV. Each CDR3 is given with its conserved first and last residue. The order of the fields is clone size, J gene, D gene, V gene, CDR3 DNA, CDR3 protein. The D gene is left open where the match is weak. Expanded clones are given a class, and other clones once, few, many or no size at all.

-,TRBJ2-1,TRBD1,TRBV4-1,TGCGCCAGCAGCCCTGACAGGGGTAGCTCCTACAATGAGCAGTTCTTC,CASSPDRGSSYNEQFF
-,TRBJ1-1,-,TRBV27,TGTGCCAGCAGTCCATCTCAGAACACTGAAGCTTTCTTT,CASSPSQNTEAFF
-,TRBJ2-1,-,TRBV14,TGTGCCAGCAGCACCTGGGACATAAATGAGCAGTTCTTC,CASSTWDINEQFF
-,TRBJ2-2,TRBD1,TRBV28,TGTGCCAGCAGCCCGAATCCCCCGGGACAGGGGCACACCGGGGAGCTGTTTTTT,CASSPNPPGQGHTGELFF
-,TRBJ2-7,-,TRBV11-2,TGTGCCAGCAGCTTAGCAGTCGGGAGCTCCTACGAGCAGTACTTC,CASSLAVGSSYEQYF
-,TRBJ2-2,-,TRBV7-2,TGTGCCAGCAGCTTAATTGGAACCGGGGAGCTGTTTTTT,CASSLIGTGELFF
few,TRBJ2-7,-,TRBV11-2,TGTGCCAGCAGCTTAAGCTCGCACTACGAGCAGTACTTC,CASSLSSHYEQYF
-,TRBJ2-2,-,TRBV14,TGTGCCAGCAGCTCTCGACCGGGCACCGGGGAGCTGTTTTTT,CASSSRPGTGELFF
-,TRBJ2-2,-,TRBV10-1,TGCGCCAGCAGTGGCGTAAATACCGGGGAGCTGTTTTTT,CASSGVNTGELFF
once,TRBJ2-1,-,TRBV4-2,TGTGCCAGCAGCCAAGGCAGGGGCGATGAGCAGTTCTTC,CASSQGRGDEQFF
-,TRBJ1-2,-,TRBV5-5,TGTGCCAGCAGCTTGGATTCTCCAGGGACCGGCTATGGCTACACCTTC,CASSLDSPGTGYGYTF
-,TRBJ2-1,-,TRBV6-1,TGTGCCAGCAGTGTATCAGGGGCCCTTCCCCAGGGTGAGCAGTTCTTC,CASSVSGALPQGEQFF
-,TRBJ2-5,TRBD1,TRBV11-1,TGTGCCAGCAGCTCGACAGGGGGCAGGGAGACCCAGTACTTC,CASSSTGGRETQYF
-,TRBJ2-1,TRBD2,TRBV11-2,TGTGCCAGCAGCTTAGAAGAACTAGCGGGAGTCGTGTATGAGCAGTTCTTC,CASSLEELAGVVYEQFF
few,TRBJ1-1,TRBD1,TRBV6-5,TGTGCCAGCGGAAACAGGGGGCGAAGCACTGAAGCTTTCTTT,CASGNRGRSTEAFF